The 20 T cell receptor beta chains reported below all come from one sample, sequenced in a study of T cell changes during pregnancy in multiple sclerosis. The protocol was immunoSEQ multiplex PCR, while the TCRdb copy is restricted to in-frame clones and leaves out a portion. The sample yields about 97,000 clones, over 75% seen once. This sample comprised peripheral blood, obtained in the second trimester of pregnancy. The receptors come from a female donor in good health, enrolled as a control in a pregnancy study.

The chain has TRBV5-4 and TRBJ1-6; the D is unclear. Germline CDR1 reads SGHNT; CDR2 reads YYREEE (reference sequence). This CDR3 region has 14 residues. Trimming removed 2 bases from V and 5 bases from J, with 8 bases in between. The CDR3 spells CASSLTGNNSPLHF. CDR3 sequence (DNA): TGTGCCAGCAGCTTAACCGGGAATAATTCACCCCTCCACTTT.

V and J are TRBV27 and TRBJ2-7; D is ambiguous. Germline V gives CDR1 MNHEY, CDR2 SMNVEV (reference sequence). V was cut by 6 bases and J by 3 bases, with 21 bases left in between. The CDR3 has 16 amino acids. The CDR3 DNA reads TGTGCCAGCAGCACAATTACCAAAGTAGGAGTCTACGAGCAGTACTTC. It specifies CASSTITKVGVYEQYF.

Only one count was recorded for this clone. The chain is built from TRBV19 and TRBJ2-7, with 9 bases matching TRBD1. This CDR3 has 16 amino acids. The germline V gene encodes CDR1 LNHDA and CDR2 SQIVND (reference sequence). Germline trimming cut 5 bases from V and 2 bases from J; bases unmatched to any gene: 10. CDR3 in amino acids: CASSLLQGAAPYEQYF. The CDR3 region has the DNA TGTGCCAGTAGTTTACTACAGGGGGCTGCACCCTACGAGCAGTACTTC.

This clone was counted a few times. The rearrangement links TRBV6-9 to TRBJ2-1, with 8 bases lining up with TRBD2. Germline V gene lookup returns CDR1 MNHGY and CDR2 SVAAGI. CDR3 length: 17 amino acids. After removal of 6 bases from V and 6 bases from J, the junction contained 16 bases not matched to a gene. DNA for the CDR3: TGTGCCAGCAGGCCCGAGAGACTAGCGCAAATTGTCAATGAGCAGTTCTTC. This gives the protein CASRPERLAQIVNEQFF.

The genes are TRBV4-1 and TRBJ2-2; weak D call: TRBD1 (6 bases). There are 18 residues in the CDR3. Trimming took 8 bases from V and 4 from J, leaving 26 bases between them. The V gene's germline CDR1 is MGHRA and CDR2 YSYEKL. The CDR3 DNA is TGCGCCAGCGGCGAGGCGGCAATCGGACAGCTAACCACCGGGGAGCTGTTTTTT. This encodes CASGEAAIGQLTTGELFF.

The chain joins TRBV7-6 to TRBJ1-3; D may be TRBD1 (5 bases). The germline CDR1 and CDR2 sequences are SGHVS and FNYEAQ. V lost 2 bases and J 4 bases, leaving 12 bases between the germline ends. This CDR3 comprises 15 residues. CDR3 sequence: CASSLSGGIGNTIYF. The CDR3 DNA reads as TGTGCCAGCAGCTTAAGCGGGGGAATAGGAAACACCATATATTTT. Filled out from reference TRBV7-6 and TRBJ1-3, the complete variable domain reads GAGVSQSPRYKVTKRGQDVALRCDPISGHVSLYWYRQALGQGPEFLTYFNYEAQQDKSGLPNDRFSAERPEGSISTLTIQRTEQRDSAMYRCASSLSGGIGNTIYFGEGSWLTVV.

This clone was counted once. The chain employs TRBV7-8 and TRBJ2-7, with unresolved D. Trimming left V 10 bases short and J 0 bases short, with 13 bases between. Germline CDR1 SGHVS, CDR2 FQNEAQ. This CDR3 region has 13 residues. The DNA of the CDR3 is TGTGCCACCTGCCGTGGCCGCTCCTACGAGCAGTACTTC. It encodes CATCRGRSYEQYF.

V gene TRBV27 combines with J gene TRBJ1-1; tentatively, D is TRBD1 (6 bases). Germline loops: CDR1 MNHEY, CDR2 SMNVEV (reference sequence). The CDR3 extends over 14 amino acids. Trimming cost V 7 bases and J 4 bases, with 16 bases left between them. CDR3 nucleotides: TGTGCCAGCAATACAGTGGGGGCCGGCACTGAAGCTTTCTTT. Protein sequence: CASNTVGAGTEAFF.

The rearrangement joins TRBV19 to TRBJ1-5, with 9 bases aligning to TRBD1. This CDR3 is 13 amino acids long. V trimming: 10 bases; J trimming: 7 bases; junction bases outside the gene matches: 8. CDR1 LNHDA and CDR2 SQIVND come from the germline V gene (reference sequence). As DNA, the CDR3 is TGTGCCACCGGACAGGGGCGATTGCAGCCCCAGCATTTT. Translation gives CATGQGRLQPQHF.

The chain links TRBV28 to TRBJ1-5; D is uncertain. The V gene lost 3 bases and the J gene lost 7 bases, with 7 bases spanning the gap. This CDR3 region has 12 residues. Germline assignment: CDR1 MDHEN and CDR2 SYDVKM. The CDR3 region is CASSLRGQPQHF. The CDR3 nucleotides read TGTGCCAGCAGTTTGCGCGGGCAGCCCCAGCATTTT.

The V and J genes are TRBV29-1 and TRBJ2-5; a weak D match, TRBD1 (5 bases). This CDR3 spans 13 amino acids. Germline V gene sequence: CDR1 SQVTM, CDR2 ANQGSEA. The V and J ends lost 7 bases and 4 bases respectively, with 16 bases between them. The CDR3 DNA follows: TGCAGCGCCCGGCCGCAGGGCGGAGAGACCCAGTACTTC. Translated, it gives CSARPQGGETQYF.

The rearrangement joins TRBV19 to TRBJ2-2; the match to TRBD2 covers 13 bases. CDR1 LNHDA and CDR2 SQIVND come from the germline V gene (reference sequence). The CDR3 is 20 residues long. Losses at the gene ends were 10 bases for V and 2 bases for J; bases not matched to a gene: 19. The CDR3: CATRKPPGLAGEGNTGELFF. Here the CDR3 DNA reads TGTGCCACCCGAAAGCCCCCAGGACTAGCGGGAGAAGGAAACACCGGGGAGCTGTTTTTT.

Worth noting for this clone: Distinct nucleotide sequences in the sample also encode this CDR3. The CDR3, as DNA: TGCGCCAGCAGCTTGGACGGGTCTGGAAACACCATATATTTT. Protein product: CASSLDGSGNTIYF. The V gene is TRBV5-1, the J gene TRBJ1-3; D gene unclear. V was clipped by 0 bases and J by 1 base, with 5 bases between them. The CDR3 sequence is 14 residues long. Germline V lookup: CDR1 SGHRS, CDR2 YFSETQ.

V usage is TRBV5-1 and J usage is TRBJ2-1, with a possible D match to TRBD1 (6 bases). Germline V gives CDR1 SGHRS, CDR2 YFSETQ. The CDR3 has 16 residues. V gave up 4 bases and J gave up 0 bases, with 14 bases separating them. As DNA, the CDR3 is TGCGCCAGCAGCGCTTGGACAGTTAGCTCCTACAATGAGCAGTTCTTC. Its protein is CASSAWTVSSYNEQFF.

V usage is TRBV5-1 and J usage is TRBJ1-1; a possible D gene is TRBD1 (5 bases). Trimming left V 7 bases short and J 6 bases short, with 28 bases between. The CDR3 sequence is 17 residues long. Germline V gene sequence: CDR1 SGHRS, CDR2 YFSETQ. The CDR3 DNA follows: TGCGCCAGCGGGCTTAGTGGGGGGAGCCGAGGTAACGCTGAAGCTTTCTTT. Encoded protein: CASGLSGGSRGNAEAFF.

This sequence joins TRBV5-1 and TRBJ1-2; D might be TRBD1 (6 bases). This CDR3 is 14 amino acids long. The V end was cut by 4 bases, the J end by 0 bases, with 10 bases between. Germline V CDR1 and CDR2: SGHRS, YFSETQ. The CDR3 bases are TGCGCCAGCAGCAAGGACAGAGCTAACTATGGCTACACCTTC. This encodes CASSKDRANYGYTF.

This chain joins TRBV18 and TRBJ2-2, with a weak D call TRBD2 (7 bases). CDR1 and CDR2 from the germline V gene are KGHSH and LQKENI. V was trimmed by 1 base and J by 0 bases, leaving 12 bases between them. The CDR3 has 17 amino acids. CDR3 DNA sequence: TGTGCCAGCTCACCACTCGCGGGGGCACCGAACACCGGGGAGCTGTTTTTT. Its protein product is CASSPLAGAPNTGELFF.

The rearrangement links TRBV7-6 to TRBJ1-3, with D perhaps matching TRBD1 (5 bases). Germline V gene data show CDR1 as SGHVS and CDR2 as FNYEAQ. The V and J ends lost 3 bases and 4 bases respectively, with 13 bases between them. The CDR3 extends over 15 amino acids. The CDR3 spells CASSFGALPGNTIYF. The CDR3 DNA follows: TGTGCCAGCAGCTTTGGGGCCCTCCCGGGAAACACCATATATTTT.

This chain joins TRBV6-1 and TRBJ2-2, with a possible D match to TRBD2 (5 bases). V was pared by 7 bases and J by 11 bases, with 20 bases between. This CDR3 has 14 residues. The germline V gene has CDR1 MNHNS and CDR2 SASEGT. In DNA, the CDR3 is TGTGCCAGCATCCAATCCCCGGGGATCCCCGAGCTGTTTTTT. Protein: CASIQSPGIPELFF.

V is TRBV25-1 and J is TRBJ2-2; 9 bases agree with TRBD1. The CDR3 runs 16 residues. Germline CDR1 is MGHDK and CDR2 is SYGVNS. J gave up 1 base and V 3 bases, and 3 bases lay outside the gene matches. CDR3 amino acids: CASSDPDRGNTGELFF. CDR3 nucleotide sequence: TGTGCCAGCAGTGATCCGGACAGGGGGAACACCGGGGAGCTGTTTTTT.